This TCR beta chain was captured by sequencing in a study of blood T cell repertoires in COVID-19. About the study: COVID-19 samples, acute and convalescent, were from the United States, Italy and Spain.

Clones were sequenced by immunoSEQ multiplex PCR, and TCRdb holds only the in-frame ones, with some missing. This sample has approximately 250,000 clones; roughly 84% occur once, and the top ten carry less than 2%. This clone was observed a few times. The specimen sequenced was peripheral blood. This receptor was taken from a woman aged 40 to 50 who had recovered from COVID-19.

The CDR3 DNA reads TGTGCCAGCAGCCCCGTGAGCCAGGGGGCCCACGAGCAGTACTTC. Amino acids: CASSPVSQGAHEQYF. V gene TRBV28 combines with J gene TRBJ2-7; 8 bases fit TRBD1. CDR1 is MDHEN, CDR2 SYDVKM, per germline. The CDR3 covers 15 residues. V lost 6 bases to trimming and J lost 5 bases; unmatched junction nucleotides: 12.